This T cell receptor beta chain was recorded in a study of OX40 agonist ivuxolimab in advanced cancers. At the level of the study: With ivuxolimab, an agonistic anti-OX40 (CD134) antibody, patients were treated. Enrollees could have had prior anti-PD-1, anti-PD-L1 or anti-CTLA-4 therapy, which under 50% had received.

General study findings and limits: Among the lowest peripheral clonal expansion occurred in 0.1-3.0 mg/kg partial responders.

Blood draws occurred at baseline, cycle 4 day 1, and cycle 7 day 1. Some clones are missing from TCRdb's copy, which holds only in-frame ones; the method was immunoSEQ multiplex PCR. The sample lists about 72,000 clones, roughly 80% seen once, with roughly 5.3% in the top ten. Details on this clone: Its antigen is unknown.

The CDR3 contains 15 residues. The V gene end was trimmed by 6 bases and the J gene end by 1 base; junction bases not matched to a gene: 7. CDR1 SGHRS and CDR2 YFSETQ come from the germline V gene. The sequence derives from an adult with an advanced solid tumor such as melanoma, head and neck, liver or kidney cancer. This material consisted of CD4+ or CD8+ T cells sorted from blood, taken in a trial of the OX40 agonist ivuxolimab. The gene calls are TRBV5-1 and TRBJ2-3, with TRBD1 matching over 8 bases. CDR3 sequence (DNA): TGCGCCAGCACGATTTCGACAGGGGGCACAGATACGCAGTATTTT. It is translated as CASTISTGGTDTQYF.